Listed below are T cell receptor beta chains from one sample, sequenced in a study of tumor-infiltrating lymphocytes in primary liver carcinoma. TCRdb re-called the multiplex PCR reads with MiXCR, one entry per CDR3 protein. The sample contains about 180,000 distinct CDR3 sequences, approximately 60% of which appear only once. The material sequenced was peripheral blood. These receptors were collected from a middle-aged man with primary liver carcinoma and hepatitis B virus infection. The CDR3 runs from the conserved cysteine through the conserved F or W. D genes are given only for firm matches. Part of the rows lack a size; the others show once, few, many or a class for expanded clones.

TRBJ1-4,.,TRBV5-6,TRBD1,TGTGCCAGCAGGGCCAGGGGGCGCGGAACTAATGAAAAACTGTTTTTT,CASRARGRGTNEKLFF
TRBJ2-7,.,TRBV5-4,.,TGTGCCAGCAGCCCCGGATCTGGGGCCGAGCAGTACTTC,CASSPGSGAEQYF
TRBJ2-4,many,TRBV6-1,.,TGTGCCAGCAGGCCGACAGGCGGAACTGTTCAAGCCAAAAACATTCAGTACTTC,CASRPTGGTVQAKNIQYF
TRBJ2-7,.,TRBV11-2,TRBD2,TGTGCCAGCAGCTTGAGCGAGCTAGCGGGAGGCTTCGAGCAGTACTTC,CASSLSELAGGFEQYF
TRBJ2-7,.,TRBV6-2/TRBV6-3,.,TGTGCCAGCAGTTACTTTCTAGCCGGCGAGCAGTACTTC,CASSYFLAGEQYF
TRBJ1-1,few,TRBV4-1,.,TGCGCCAGCAGCCCTTCCGGGAGTGAAGCTTTCTTT,CASSPSGSEAFF
TRBJ2-6,.,TRBV12-5,.,TGTGCTAGTGGATCGTCTGGGGCCAACGTCCTGACTTTC,CASGSSGANVLTF
TRBJ1-1,once,TRBV4-1,TRBD1,TGCGCCAGCAGCCGGGGACAGGGGATGAACACTGAAGCTTTCTTT,CASSRGQGMNTEAFF
TRBJ2-3,.,TRBV2,TRBD2,TGTGCCAGCGACGGGACTAGCGGAACAGATACGCAGTATTTT,CASDGTSGTDTQYF
TRBJ2-7,.,TRBV5-6,TRBD1,TGTGCCAGCAGCTGGACAGGGCGTGAGAAGTACTTC,CASSWTGREKYF
TRBJ2-3,.,TRBV7-8,TRBD2,TGTGCCAGCAGCGCGTCCTCGGGGGCGGGAGGGAGGACAGATACGCAGTATTTT,CASSASSGAGGRTDTQYF
TRBJ2-7,few,TRBV25-1,.,TGTGCCAGCAGTGAATATGTCGGGGAGCAGCAGTACTTC,CASSEYVGEQQYF
TRBJ2-2,many,TRBV11-2,.,TGTGCCAGCAGCTTGGGGGGGCTCCTGAACACCGGGGAGCTGTTTTTT,CASSLGGLLNTGELFF
TRBJ2-2,few,TRBV6-6,TRBD1,TGTGCCAGCAGTTACTTGGACAGGACCGGGGAGCTGTTTTTT,CASSYLDRTGELFF
TRBJ2-5,.,TRBV12-3/TRBV12-4,.,TGTGCCAGCAGTTTACAAGCTGGCCAAGAGACCCAGTACTTC,CASSLQAGQETQYF
TRBJ2-1,.,TRBV29-1,TRBD1,TGCAGCGTCGTGGGACAGGGGGCCTCTAGCTCCAACAATGAGCAGTTCTTC,CSVVGQGASSSNNEQFF
TRBJ2-6,.,TRBV28,.,TGTGCCAGCACCACGCCGAGTGTGGGTTCTGGGGCCAACGTCCTGACTTTC,CASTTPSVGSGANVLTF
TRBJ1-5,.,TRBV6-5,.,TGTGCCAGCAGTTACACGAGTACGGACACCAATCAGCCCCAGCATTTT,CASSYTSTDTNQPQHF
TRBJ2-7,.,TRBV6-5,.,TGTGCCAGCACCGCCTACCCCAGCTCCTACGAGCAGTACTTC,CASTAYPSSYEQYF
TRBJ1-5,.,TRBV30,.,TGTGCCTGGGGCTTGCAACTAGCGGAGAGCACAGATACGCAGCATTTT,CAWGLQLAESTDTQHF
TRBJ2-1,.,TRBV11-1,TRBD2,TGTGCCAGCAGCAGACTAGCTGGAGGGCACAATGAGCAGATCTTC,CASSRLAGGHNEQIF
TRBJ1-2,many,TRBV29-1,.,TGCAGCGTCCTGCTGGGTGGCGGCTATGGCTACACCTTC,CSVLLGGGYGYTF
TRBJ1-4,few,TRBV5-5,.,TGTGCCAGCAGCCCCGGGCCGAATGAAAAACTGTTTTTT,CASSPGPNEKLFF
TRBJ2-1,.,TRBV11-2,.,TGTGCCAGTAGCTTAAGTGCGAGCTCCTACGATGAGCAGTTCTTC,CASSLSASSYDEQFF